A single sample is the source of the 28 T cell receptor beta chains below, sequenced in a study of neurological immune-mediated disorders. TCRdb independently ran MiXCR on the 5' RACE reads; one entry per CDR3 protein. The data contain about 66,000 distinct CDR3 sequences, about 4.9% of them singletons. The sequenced material came from PBMCs. The receptors stem from a man between 25 and 39 years old with multiple sclerosis.

The chain carries TRBV5-1 and TRBJ1-1; no definite D call. The CDR3 is 13 amino acids. The germline gives CDR1 SGHRS, CDR2 YFSETQ. The V end lost 3 bases, the J end lost 2 bases, and 8 bases lay between the germline ends. The CDR3 DNA follows: TGCGCCAGCAGCTCGACGACCAACACTGAAGCTTTCTTT. This codes for CASSSTTNTEAFF.

This clonotype turned up a few times. The rearrangement uses TRBV11-3 and TRBJ2-1, with TRBD1 identical over 7 bases. Germline CDR1 reads SGHNT; CDR2 reads YENEEA. This CDR3 has 14 residues. V trimming: 5 bases; J trimming: 3 bases; junction bases outside the gene matches: 4. This chain's CDR3 is CASSRGQHYNEQFF. Here the CDR3 DNA reads TGTGCCAGCAGCCGGGGACAGCACTACAATGAGCAGTTCTTC.

Many counts were recorded for this clonotype. V gene TRBV27 combines with J gene TRBJ1-1, with TRBD1 identical over 7 bases. The CDR3 covers 13 residues. The V gene's germline CDR1 is MNHEY and CDR2 SMNVEV (reference sequence). V shed 7 bases, J shed 0 bases, and the junction held 2 bases outside the gene matches. DNA for the CDR3: TGTGCCAGCAAGGGGGCTATGAACACTGAAGCTTTCTTT. It encodes CASKGAMNTEAFF.

The sample holds a few counts of this clonotype. The V gene is TRBV7-8, the J gene TRBJ2-1; D not certain. The CDR3 has 15 amino acids. V lost 4 bases to trimming and J lost 1 base, with 11 bases between them. The germline V gene encodes CDR1 SGHVS and CDR2 FQNEAQ. CDR3 nucleotides: TGTGCCAGCAGCTACGACTCCTTTTCCTACAATGAGCAGTTCTTC. Its translation is CASSYDSFSYNEQFF.

This clonotype showed up just a few times. This may be a read error: a much more frequent sequence differs by one nucleotide. The chain couples TRBV3-1 to TRBJ1-2; D is undetermined. The CDR3 is 14 amino acids. V dropped 2 bases and J dropped 2 bases, with 9 bases sitting between them. Per germline, CDR1 LGHDT and CDR2 YNNKEL (reference sequence). The CDR3 reads CASSQLERNYGYTF. The CDR3, as DNA: TGTGCCAGCAGCCAATTGGAAAGGAACTATGGCTACACCTTC.

The rearrangement links TRBV5-1 to TRBJ2-2; D unclear. Between the trimmed V and J ends, which lost 0 bases and 5 bases, there was a span of 11 bases. The CDR3 has 15 residues. CDR1 and CDR2 (germline): SGHRS, YFSETQ. CDR3 residues: CASSLAPGLTGELFF. CDR3 DNA: TGCGCCAGCAGCTTGGCCCCCGGGCTTACCGGGGAGCTGTTTTTT.

The DNA for the CDR3 is TGTGCCAGCAGTTTAGGACGGAGGGAAGGTCAGCCCCAGCATTTT. Amino acid sequence: CASSLGRREGQPQHF. The gene calls are TRBV12-3 or TRBV12-4 and TRBJ1-5; no clear D. Trimming shortened V by 1 base and J by 6 bases, and 13 bases separated the two germline ends. The CDR3 is 15 residues long.

As for this clonotype: A much larger clone lies one base from this, so it may be a read error. The rearrangement joins TRBV9 to TRBJ2-2; D is undetermined. V was clipped by 2 bases and J by 7 bases, with 9 bases between them. This CDR3 is built from 13 residues. Germline V gives CDR1 SGDLS, CDR2 YYNGEE. Here the CDR3 reads CASSVQTIGELFF. CDR3 coding DNA: TGTGCCAGCAGCGTCCAAACAATCGGGGAGCTGTTTTTT.

This clonotype was observed a few times. V gene TRBV2 combines with J gene TRBJ1-5; TRBD1 might be the D (5 bases). Germline CDR1 and CDR2: SNHLY and FYNNEI. The CDR3 covers 14 residues. As DNA, the CDR3 is TGTGTCACCCGGGGCGTGAGGGGAGATCAGCCCCAGCATTTT. Translation gives CVTRGVRGDQPQHF.

This clonotype was detected many times. This chain joins TRBV11-2 and TRBJ1-1; D uncertain. The V and J ends lost 5 bases and 1 base respectively, with 11 bases between them. The CDR3 spans 14 residues. Germline V CDR1 and CDR2: SGHAT, FQNNGV. CDR3 sequence (DNA): TGTGCCAGCAGCCCCCGGTGGCAGAACACTGAAGCTTTCTTT. It is translated as CASSPRWQNTEAFF.

Comments on this clonotype: This may stem from a read error, because a much larger clone lies one nucleotide away. No conserved phenylalanine or tryptophan is present at the end of the CDR3, so a read error is the likely explanation. The chain is built from TRBV12-3 or TRBV12-4 and TRBJ2-1; perhaps TRBD2 as D (6 bases). This CDR3 comprises 15 residues. V was pared by 3 bases and J by 2 bases, with 11 bases between. Here the CDR3 DNA reads TGTGCCAGCAGTTTTCGGAGGGTGACCTACAATGAGCAGTTCATC. This codes for CASSFRRVTYNEQFI.

There are many counts of this clonotype. The rearrangement uses TRBV5-5 and TRBJ2-1, with a possible D match to TRBD2 (5 bases). Per germline, CDR1 SGHKS and CDR2 YYEKEE (reference sequence). Trimming took off 0 bases at V and 4 bases at J, with 14 bases between the two ends. The CDR3 totals 16 residues. CDR3 loop: CASSLDGLRMYNEQFF. The CDR3 nucleotides are TGTGCCAGCAGCTTGGATGGACTGCGGATGTACAATGAGCAGTTCTTC.

This clonotype showed up just a few times. V is TRBV5-1 and J is TRBJ1-4; TRBD1 matches at 8 bases. CDR3 size: 15 residues. The germline gives CDR1 SGHRS, CDR2 YFSETQ. After removal of 4 bases from V and 0 bases from J, the junction contained 2 bases not matched to a gene. The CDR3 loop is CASSLDRATNEKLFF. The DNA of the CDR3 is TGCGCCAGCAGCCTGGACAGGGCAACTAATGAAAAACTGTTTTTT.

The J gene is TRBJ2-7, the V gene TRBV20-1, with 13 bases matching TRBD2. Germline V gives CDR1 DFQATT, CDR2 SNEGSKA (reference sequence). The CDR3 loop spans 19 amino acids. After removal of 0 bases from V and 4 bases from J, the junction contained 15 bases not matched to a gene. The CDR3: CSARDRRLAGGVKGYEQYF. The CDR3 nucleotides are TGCAGTGCTAGAGATCGGAGACTAGCGGGGGGCGTCAAGGGGTACGAGCAGTACTTC.

The sample holds many counts of this clonotype. V is TRBV20-1 and J is TRBJ2-7; D possibly corresponds to TRBD2 (6 bases). V was shortened by 2 bases and J by 1 base, with 9 bases between the two germline ends. CDR1 DFQATT and CDR2 SNEGSKA come from the germline V gene (reference sequence). This CDR3 comprises 13 residues. The CDR3 region is CSARSGFSYEQYV. The DNA of the CDR3 is TGCAGTGCTAGAAGCGGGTTTTCCTACGAGCAGTACGTC.

The sample holds many counts of this clonotype. This rearrangement joins TRBV2 to TRBJ1-4; D may be TRBD1 (5 bases). V was shortened by 4 bases and J by 0 bases, with 9 bases between the two germline ends. Per the germline V gene, CDR1 is SNHLY and CDR2 is FYNNEI. This CDR3 is 15 amino acids long. CDR3 sequence: CASSGQTATNEKLFF. The CDR3, as DNA: TGTGCCAGCAGTGGGCAGACAGCAACTAATGAAAAACTGTTTTTT.

This clonotype has ten or more counts. The chain is built from TRBV20-1 and TRBJ1-3; TRBD1 is a possible D gene (5 bases). The CDR3 has 12 amino acids. The ends were cut back, 5 bases at V and 4 bases at J, with 9 bases in the middle. CDR1 is DFQATT, CDR2 SNEGSKA, per germline (reference sequence). The CDR3 bases are TGCAGTGCTGGGGCGCGGGGAAACACCATATATTTT. Translated, it gives CSAGARGNTIYF.

This clonotype was detected ten times or more. The V and J genes are TRBV20-1 and TRBJ2-3; 8 bases fit TRBD2. The CDR3 is made up of 11 amino acids. Germline V gene lookup returns CDR1 DFQATT and CDR2 SNEGSKA (reference sequence). The ends lost 0 bases at V and 12 bases at J; junction bases unmatched: 2. In DNA form, the CDR3 reads TGCAGTGCTAGAGATAGCGGGGTACAGTATTTT. Translation: CSARDSGVQYF.

This clonotype was recorded many times. The chain uses TRBV5-1 and TRBJ1-5, with 8 nucleotides matching TRBD1. CDR3 size: 14 residues. The V and J ends lost 4 bases and 4 bases, in that order; junction bases with no gene match: 4. Germline values: CDR1 SGHRS, CDR2 YFSETQ. The DNA of the CDR3 is TGCGCCAGCAGCCCGACAGGGGTGAATCAGCCCCAGCATTTT. It codes for CASSPTGVNQPQHF.

The gene calls are TRBV10-3 and TRBJ1-5, with D possibly TRBD1 on 5 matching bases. This CDR3 has 14 amino acids. Trimming stripped 3 bases from V and 3 bases from J, with 9 bases between. CDR1 is ENHRY, CDR2 SYGVKD, per germline. This chain's CDR3 is CAISEGATNQPQHF. CDR3 DNA sequence: TGTGCCATCAGTGAAGGGGCGACCAATCAGCCCCAGCATTTT.

This clonotype was observed many times. The chain combines TRBV10-2 with TRBJ2-3; D is possibly TRBD1 or TRBD2 (5 bases each). The CDR3 extends over 12 amino acids. The germline V gene has CDR1 WSHSY and CDR2 SAAADI. With 5 bases removed from V and 6 bases from J, the gap between germline ends came to 9 bases. CDR3 nucleotides: TGCGCCAGCAGTCGGGGCCGGGATACGCAGTATTTT. Translation: CASSRGRDTQYF.

The rearrangement joins TRBV5-1 to TRBJ2-1; no definite D call. The CDR3 has 12 residues. Trimming took 4 bases from V and 8 from J, leaving 10 bases between them. Germline V CDR1 and CDR2: SGHRS, YFSETQ. The DNA of the CDR3 is TGCGCCAGCAGCGCGCAAAACTATGAGCAGTTCTTC. Translated: CASSAQNYEQFF.

The sample holds many counts of this clonotype. The chain employs TRBV4-1 and TRBJ2-6; the D is unclear. CDR1 MGHRA and CDR2 YSYEKL come from the germline V gene. The CDR3 runs 15 residues. V shed 0 bases and J shed 3 bases, with 6 bases lying between them. For the CDR3, the DNA is TGCGCCAGCAGCCAAGATAGGGTTGGGGCCAACGTCCTGACTTTC. Amino acid sequence: CASSQDRVGANVLTF.

This clonotype was seen ten or more times. The chain links TRBV5-1 to TRBJ1-1, with TRBD1 as a possible D gene (5 bases). V was pared by 4 bases and J by 7 bases, with 14 bases between. The CDR3 extends over 13 amino acids. CDR1 and CDR2 (germline): SGHRS, YFSETQ. CDR3 in amino acids: CASSPPFDSEAFF. CDR3 nucleotides: TGCGCCAGCAGCCCCCCCTTCGACAGTGAAGCTTTCTTT. Complete variable domain (other parts from reference TRBV5-1 and TRBJ1-1): KAGVTQTPRYLIKTRGQQVTLSCSPISGHRSVSWYQQTPGQGLQFLFEYFSETQRNKGNFPGRFSGRQFSNSRSEMNVSTLELGDSALYLCASSPPFDSEAFFGQGTRLTVV.

This clonotype has at least ten counts. The CDR3, as DNA: TGTGCCAGCGCGGACAGGGGTCCCTACAATGAGCAGTTCTTC. This encodes CASADRGPYNEQFF. The chain carries TRBV12-3 or TRBV12-4 and TRBJ2-1, with 9 bases aligning to TRBD1. This CDR3 spans 14 amino acids. Trimming removed 8 bases from V and 2 bases from J; junction bases left unmatched: 4.

This clonotype was seen repeatedly, ten times or more. The rearrangement joins TRBV5-1 to TRBJ2-2; 11 nucleotides line up with TRBD1. Germline CDR1 SGHRS, CDR2 YFSETQ. CDR3 length equals 15 residues. V dropped 4 bases and J dropped 4; count of bases not matched to a gene: 3. The CDR3 here is CASSRGTGGTGELFF. CDR3 bases: TGCGCCAGCAGCCGAGGGACAGGGGGCACCGGGGAGCTGTTTTTT. Full variable domain (missing parts from reference TRBV5-1 and TRBJ2-2): KAGVTQTPRYLIKTRGQQVTLSCSPISGHRSVSWYQQTPGQGLQFLFEYFSETQRNKGNFPGRFSGRQFSNSRSEMNVSTLELGDSALYLCASSRGTGGTGELFFGEGSRLTVL.

The table lists this clonotype with many counts. V gene TRBV7-8 combines with J gene TRBJ1-5; unclear D gene. CDR1 is SGHVS, CDR2 FQNEAQ, per germline. CDR3 length equals 13 residues. Trimming left V 1 base short and J 5 bases short, with 6 bases between. In nucleotides, the CDR3 is TGTGCCAGCAGCTTAGGGATCGATCAGCCCCAGCATTTT. Residues: CASSLGIDQPQHF.

This clonotype occurred many times. The chain employs TRBV2 and TRBJ2-3; 8 bases agree with TRBD1. The CDR3 sequence is 14 residues long. Germline V CDR1 and CDR2: SNHLY, FYNNEI. V was clipped by 5 bases and J by 6 bases; unmatched bases: 7. In DNA, the CDR3 is TGTGCCAGCAGTAGGGACAGGAATCGGGATACGCAGTATTTT. It specifies CASSRDRNRDTQYF.